This T cell receptor (beta chain) was identified during a study of a mutant IDH1 vaccine in newly diagnosed glioma. Assay: immunoSEQ multiplex PCR; the TCRdb copy retains only in-frame clones and omits some. The table shows tens of thousands of clones, with 60% to 85% occurring only once. The CDR3 has 15 residues. Germline CDR1 is SGHRS and CDR2 is YFSETQ. J was trimmed by 0 bases and V by 4 bases; bases with no gene match: 6. Specified time point: week 35, safety follow-up. Doses comprised 300 ug of mutant IDH1 20-mer peptide each, plus topical imiquimod. The patients were given eight vaccinations, one each in weeks 1, 3, 5, 7, 11, 15, 19 and 23. Each of the donors came in with new WHO grade 3 or 4 astrocytomas that were IDH1-mutant and ATRX-lost. About this clone: Its target is not known.

The origin of this receptor is a man aged 35 to 55 with glioma. This chain connects TRBV5-1 to TRBJ2-7; 8 nucleotides line up with TRBD1. The sequencing here drew on PBMCs, taken from a glioma patient whose treatment included an IDH1 peptide vaccine. CDR3: CASSLDGQGSYEQYF. The CDR3 DNA follows: TGCGCCAGCAGCCTTGATGGACAGGGCTCCTACGAGCAGTACTTC. Full variable domain (outside the CDR3, taken from reference TRBV5-1 and TRBJ2-7): KAGVTQTPRYLIKTRGQQVTLSCSPISGHRSVSWYQQTPGQGLQFLFEYFSETQRNKGNFPGRFSGRQFSNSRSEMNVSTLELGDSALYLCASSLDGQGSYEQYFGPGTRLTVT.